This is a list of T cell receptor beta chains from one sample in a study of OX40 agonist ivuxolimab in advanced cancers. Generated by immunoSEQ multiplex PCR, the TCRdb table keeps only in-frame clones and is missing some. The profile shows approximately 22,000 clones, about 79% of them singletons. This material consisted of CD4+ or CD8+ T cells sorted from blood, taken in a trial of the OX40 agonist ivuxolimab. These receptors all stem from an adult with an advanced solid tumor such as melanoma, head and neck, liver or kidney cancer. CDR3s include the opening cysteine and the closing phenylalanine or tryptophan.

J: TRBJ1-2
V: TRBV28
CDR3: CASSLSTSGYTF

J: TRBJ2-6
V: TRBV4-2
CDR3: CASSQSVSGANVLTF

J: TRBJ1-2
V: TRBV23-1
CDR3: CASSHGQAGRNYGYTF

J: TRBJ2-5
V: TRBV7-6
CDR3: CASSLTKETQYF

J: TRBJ2-3
V: TRBV19
CDR3: CASTDSSPYTQYF

J: TRBJ1-6
V: TRBV30
CDR3: CAWSGLMGTETPLHF

J: TRBJ2-1
V: TRBV30
CDR3: CAWRYGTSGMGEQFF

J: TRBJ1-4
V: TRBV14
CDR3: CASSQALGHNEKLFF

J: TRBJ2-5
V: TRBV7-2
CDR3: CASSFGPRGGEETQYF

J: TRBJ2-7
V: TRBV5-1
CDR3: CASSLTAAVPYEQYF

J: TRBJ1-2
V: TRBV5-4
CDR3: CASSDGTDFNYGYTF

J: TRBJ1-2
V: TRBV2
CDR3: CASTTGEIDGYTF

J: TRBJ2-7
V: TRBV6-1
CDR3: CASKDYEQYF

J: TRBJ1-5
V: TRBV19
CDR3: CASSIDGGQGNNQPQHF

J: TRBJ1-2
V: TRBV7-3
CDR3: CASSLSNQGNGYTF

J: TRBJ2-6
V: TRBV6-6
CDR3: CASNSRGSGANVLTF

J: TRBJ1-1
V: TRBV5-1
CDR3: CASSSDSRNTEAFF

J: TRBJ2-1
V: TRBV11-2
CDR3: CASSWDGGFNEQFF

J: TRBJ2-3
V: TRBV30
CDR3: CAWSGTRTSGVTDTQYF

J: TRBJ1-3
V: TRBV27
CDR3: CASSFGPNGNTIYF

J: TRBJ1-2
V: TRBV19
CDR3: CASSIDPGVNYGYTF

J: TRBJ1-2
V: TRBV11-2
CDR3: CASSFGRNYGYTF

J: TRBJ1-6
V: TRBV7-2
CDR3: CASSASAGFNSPLHF

J: TRBJ1-1
V: TRBV21-1
CDR3: CASRGGLATHSTEAFF

J: TRBJ1-5
V: TRBV6-1
CDR3: CASSERWDRDDWPQHF

J: TRBJ2-5
V: TRBV2
CDR3: CASTRGGGGQETRYF